A single sample is the source of the 12 T cell receptor beta chains below, sequenced in a study of T cell clonality in common variable immunodeficiency (dated by TCRdb to between 2014 and 2017). Library construction relied on the immunoSEQ multiplex PCR assay. TCRdb stores this immuneACCESS table with in-frame sequences only. Part of the clones is absent; in the studies checked, under half of the shortfall reflects unresolved V genes, and no reason is known for the rest. This sample has about 40,000 clones in the table, none counted a single time. In total, the top ten clones hold roughly 2.1% of the sample. Sequencing was performed on peripheral blood mononuclear cells. Receptors originate from a person between 18 and 75 years old in good health.

There are many counts of this clone. The CDR3 sequence is CASRPDRVNEQFF. The CDR3 DNA, read in part, is TGTGCCAGCAGACCCGACAGGGTCAATGAG. The gene calls are TRBV7-9 and TRBJ2-1; 7 bases map to TRBD1. The read gets to within 3 residues of the CDR3 end, and the germline J gene fills in the rest. The CDR3 spans 13 residues. V shed 6 bases and J 6 bases; nucleotides not matched to a gene: 5. From germline, CDR1 is SEHNR and CDR2 FQNEAQ (reference sequence).

This clone was seen many times. The read finishes 3 residues shy of the CDR3 end, and the germline J gene is used to complete it. The chain couples TRBV6-1 to TRBJ1-1; possibly TRBD1 for D (6 bases). The CDR3 sequence is 14 residues long. CDR1 is MNHNS and CDR2 is SASEGT in the germline V gene. The germline V and J ends were trimmed by 4 bases and 2 bases, with 11 bases remaining between them. The CDR3 DNA, read in part, is TGTGCCAGCAGTGGCAGGGGAACCAACACTGAA. Translated: CASSGRGTNTE. The entire CDR3 protein is CASSGRGTNTEAFF.

This clone turned up a few times. The sequence runs out 3 residues before the end of the CDR3; the remainder is reconstructed from the germline J gene. The chain couples TRBV2 to TRBJ2-5; weak D call: TRBD1 (6 bases). The germline CDR1 and CDR2 sequences are SNHLY and FYNNEI. The CDR3 sequence is 13 residues long. The V and J ends lost 6 bases and 1 base respectively, with 9 bases between them. The chain's CDR3 is CASRTGFQETQYF. The part of the CDR3 DNA that was read is TGTGCCAGCAGGACAGGATTCCAAGAGACC.

This clone came up many times. The CDR3 reads CASSIQIQTGELFF. Partial CDR3 DNA: TGTGCCAGTAGTATACAGATACAGACCGGGGAG. V usage is TRBV19 and J usage is TRBJ2-2, with D unclear. The observed sequence ends 3 residues before the CDR3 terminus, with the missing tail filled in from the germline J gene. Between the trimmed V and J ends, which lost 2 bases and 5 bases, there was a span of 9 bases. The germline gives CDR1 LNHDA, CDR2 SQIVND (reference sequence). CDR3 length: 14 residues. The whole variable domain, filled in from reference TRBV19 and TRBJ2-2, reads DGGITQSPKYLFRKEGQNVTLSCEQNLNHDAMYWYRQDPGQGLRLIYYSQIVNDFQKGDIAEGYSVSREKKESFPLTVTSAQKNPTAFYLCASSIQIQTGELFFGEGSRLTVL.

The sample holds many counts of this clone. The CDR3 end lies 3 residues beyond the end of the read and is filled in from the germline J gene. The V and J genes are TRBV6-1 and TRBJ2-1; 9 bases fit TRBD2. CDR1 and CDR2 (germline): MNHNS, SASEGT. V shed 2 bases, J shed 6 bases, and the junction held 8 bases outside the gene matches. This CDR3 has 16 residues. CDR3 amino acids: CASSEQSGRPGNEQFF. The covered CDR3 bases are TGTGCCAGCAGTGAACAAAGCGGGAGGCCGGGCAATGAG.

This clone was counted at least ten times. The CDR3 end lies 3 residues beyond the end of the read and is filled in from the germline J gene. The chain links TRBV19 to TRBJ2-6, with a possible D match to TRBD1 (5 bases). V lost 10 bases and J lost 4, with 14 bases in between. The CDR3 runs 14 residues. CDR1 LNHDA and CDR2 SQIVND come from the germline V gene (reference sequence). CDR3 DNA, as far as it was read: TGTGCCACCGATACAGGCTACGGGGCCAACGTC. As protein: CATDTGYGANV. In full, the CDR3 reads CATDTGYGANVLTF.

This clone was counted at least ten times. CDR3 DNA (partial): TGTGCCAGCAGCTTACTTCCGGGGGTAATGAACACTGAA. This sequence encodes CASSLLPGVMNTE. The CDR3, in full, reads CASSLLPGVMNTEAFF. The chain carries TRBV7-8 and TRBJ1-1; D might be TRBD1 (5 bases). The CDR3 extends 3 residues past the end of the read, so its final part is completed from the germline J gene. The V and J ends lost 2 bases and 0 bases respectively, with 13 bases between them. The CDR3 runs 16 residues. Per germline, CDR1 SGHVS and CDR2 FQNEAQ. The whole variable domain, filled in from reference TRBV7-8 and TRBJ1-1, reads GAGVSQSPRYKVAKRGQDVALRCDPISGHVSLFWYQQALGQGPEFLTYFQNEAQLDKSGLPSDRFFAERPEGSVSTLKIQRTQQEDSAVYLCASSLLPGVMNTEAFFGQGTRLTVV.

This clone was counted many times. The CDR3 end is not reached by the read, which stops 3 residues before it; the germline J gene fills it in. The chain recombines TRBV13 with TRBJ2-1, with 15 bases identical to TRBD2. The germline gives CDR1 PRHDT, CDR2 FYEKMQ (reference sequence). The V and J ends lost 1 base and 6 bases, in that order; junction bases with no gene match: 4. There are 17 residues in the CDR3. The CDR3 loop is CASSLAGGLAGGNEQFF. CDR3 DNA (partial): TGTGCCAGCAGCTTAGCGGGGGGACTAGCGGGGGGCAATGAG.

This clone was picked up many times. The CDR3 end lies 3 residues beyond the end of the read and is filled in from the germline J gene. The V and J genes are TRBV29-1 and TRBJ2-7, with 10 bases that match TRBD2. The CDR3 spans 13 residues. From germline, CDR1 is SQVTM and CDR2 ANQGSEA. Trimming removed 7 bases from V and 5 bases from J; junction bases left unmatched: 8. The CDR3 sequence: CSGGLAGVDEQYF. Incomplete CDR3 DNA: TGCAGCGGCGGGCTAGCGGGAGTCGACGAG.

This clone has a count of ten or more. The CDR3 goes on 3 residues after the read ends, and that part is filled in from the germline J gene. The gene calls are TRBV5-4 and TRBJ1-1; D is unresolved. This CDR3 is built from 14 residues. V was clipped by 1 base and J by 0 bases, with 7 bases between them. Germline loops: CDR1 SGHNT, CDR2 YYREEE (reference sequence). The CDR3 bases that were read are TGTGCCAGCAGCTTGACAGTGATGAACACTGAA. Translated, it gives CASSLTVMNTE. From start to end, the CDR3 is CASSLTVMNTEAFF.

This clone was seen repeatedly, ten times or more. The CDR3 is cut off 3 residues early in the read; its end comes from the germline J gene. The chain couples TRBV7-9 to TRBJ2-1; 9 positions match TRBD2. V lost 6 bases and J lost 2; bases outside the gene matches: 2. CDR1 SEHNR and CDR2 FQNEAQ come from the germline V gene (reference sequence). The CDR3 loop spans 14 amino acids. CDR3 DNA, as far as it was read: TGTGCCAGCAGTTCTAGCGGGGCCTACAATGAG. Encoded protein: CASSSSGAYNE. The CDR3 in its entirety is CASSSSGAYNEQFF.

This clone was recorded many times. The read stops 3 residues short of the end of the CDR3; the missing end is completed from the germline J gene. This sequence joins TRBV20-1 and TRBJ1-6, with unresolved D. Trimming removed 5 bases at V and 5 bases at J, with 16 bases between. In germline, CDR1 is DFQATT, CDR2 SNEGSKA (reference sequence). The CDR3 spans 15 residues. CDR3 DNA, as far as it was read: TGCAGTGCTCAATACAGCGGGCTGAATAATTCACCC. The encoded protein is CSAQYSGLNNSP. The whole CDR3 region reads CSAQYSGLNNSPLHF.